One sample yielded the 7 T cell receptor beta chains listed below, sequenced in a study of blood T cell repertoires in COVID-19. Libraries were prepared by immunoSEQ multiplex PCR; TCRdb keeps only in-frame clonotypes and omits some of them. The table shows 87,000 or so clones, with approximately 83% occurring only once. Sequencing was performed on peripheral blood. The receptor source for this set is a woman aged 70 to 79 with acute or convalescent COVID-19.

The chain carries TRBV3-1 (or the pseudogene TRBV3-2) and TRBJ2-2, with a weak D call TRBD2 (5 bases). This CDR3 has 15 amino acids. Germline CDR1 LGHDT, CDR2 YNNKEL (reference sequence). Trimming took 1 base from V and 4 from J, leaving 10 bases between them. The CDR3 reads CASSQVFSGTGELFF. CDR3 coding DNA: TGTGCCAGCAGCCAAGTTTTCAGCGGCACCGGGGAGCTGTTTTTT.

The V gene is TRBV2, the J gene TRBJ1-5; D is perhaps TRBD1 (5 bases). Germline assignment: CDR1 SNHLY and CDR2 FYNNEI. CDR3 length: 13 amino acids. V was clipped by 7 bases and J by 1 base, with 8 bases between them. The CDR3 spells CASTGGSNQPQHF. The DNA for the CDR3 is TGTGCCAGCACTGGGGGGAGCAATCAGCCCCAGCATTTT.

The rearrangement links TRBV5-5 to TRBJ2-7; no firm D call. Germline CDR1 reads SGHKS; CDR2 reads YYEKEE (reference sequence). The CDR3 has 13 residues. Trimming took 3 bases from V and 4 from J, leaving 11 bases between them. This CDR3 is CASSSPSVYEQYF. The CDR3 coding sequence is TGTGCCAGCAGCTCTCCCTCGGTGTACGAGCAGTACTTC.

This chain links TRBV4-2 with TRBJ1-1; D is unresolved. Germline V lookup: CDR1 LGHNA, CDR2 YNFKEQ. This CDR3 region has 13 residues. Trimming cost V 0 bases and J 5 bases, with 7 bases left between them. Here the CDR3 reads CASSQDWETEAFF. The CDR3 DNA is TGTGCCAGCAGCCAAGATTGGGAGACTGAAGCTTTCTTT.

On this clone itself: Other DNA sequences from this sample encode an identical CDR3 as well. The CDR3 region is CASSLQGGNTEAFF. In DNA form, the CDR3 reads TGTGCCAGCAGCTTACAGGGTGGGAACACTGAAGCTTTCTTT. The chain is built from TRBV7-3 and TRBJ1-1; tentative D call: TRBD1 (5 bases). The CDR3 has 14 amino acids. V lost 2 bases and J lost 1, with 8 bases in between. CDR1 and CDR2 (germline): SGHTA, FQGTGA. The variable domain in full, completed from reference TRBV7-3 and TRBJ1-1, reads GAGVSQTPSNKVTEKGKYVELRCDPISGHTALYWYRQSLGQGPEFLIYFQGTGAADDSGLPNDRFFAVRPEGSVSTLKIQRTERGDSAVYLCASSLQGGNTEAFFGQGTRLTVV.

The chain is built from TRBV19 and TRBJ1-5; D remains unclear. The V end lost 5 bases, the J end lost 5 bases, and 10 bases lay between the germline ends. CDR1 and CDR2 from the germline V gene are LNHDA and SQIVND (reference sequence). This CDR3 has 13 amino acids. CDR3 in DNA: TGTGCCAGTAGTTTCGGAGCTTATCAGCCCCAGCATTTT. Its translation is CASSFGAYQPQHF.

This rearrangement joins TRBV6-5 to TRBJ1-6; D remains unclear. This CDR3 comprises 15 residues. Germline CDR1 MNHEY, CDR2 SVGAGI. Trimming removed 2 bases from V and 10 bases from J, with 15 bases in between. The CDR3 bases are TGTGCCAGCAGTTACGGCGGCGCCGATAGCTCACCCCTCCACTTT. Its protein product is CASSYGGADSSPLHF.